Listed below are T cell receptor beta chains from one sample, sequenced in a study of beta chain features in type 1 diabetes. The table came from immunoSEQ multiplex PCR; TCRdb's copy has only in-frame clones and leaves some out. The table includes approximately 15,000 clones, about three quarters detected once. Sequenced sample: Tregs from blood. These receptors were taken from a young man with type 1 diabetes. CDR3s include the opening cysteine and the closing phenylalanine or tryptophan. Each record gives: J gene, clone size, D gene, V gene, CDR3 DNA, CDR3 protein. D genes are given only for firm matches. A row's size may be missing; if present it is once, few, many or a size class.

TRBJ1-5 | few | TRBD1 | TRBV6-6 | TGTGCCAGCACCCTGACAGGGGGTAGCAATCAGCCCCAGCATTTT | CASTLTGGSNQPQHF
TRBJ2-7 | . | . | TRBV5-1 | TGCGCCAGCAGCCGACAGTGGCCGGGCTCCTACGAGCAGTACTTC | CASSRQWPGSYEQYF
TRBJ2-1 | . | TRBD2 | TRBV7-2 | TGTGCCAGCAGCCTGGAGACTAGCCGTGAGCAGTTCTTC | CASSLETSREQFF
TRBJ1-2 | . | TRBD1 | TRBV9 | TGTGCCAGCAGCGAGGGGACAGGGGACTATGGCTACACCTTC | CASSEGTGDYGYTF
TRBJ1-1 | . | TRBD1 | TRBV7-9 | TGTGCCAGCAGCCAACGACAGGGGCCAACCCGTACCGAAGCTTTCTTT | CASSQRQGPTRTEAFF
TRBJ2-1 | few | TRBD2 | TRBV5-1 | TGCGCCAGCAGCATACTAGCGGGGAGTGAGAATGAGCAGTTCTTC | CASSILAGSENEQFF
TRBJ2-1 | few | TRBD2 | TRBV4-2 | TGTGCCAGCAGCCAAGATGGGGGACTAGCGGGAGGGTATGAGCAGTTCTTC | CASSQDGGLAGGYEQFF
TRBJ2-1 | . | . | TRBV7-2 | TGTGCCAGCAGCCGAACAGGAACTTCTTACAATGAGCAGTTCTTC | CASSRTGTSYNEQFF
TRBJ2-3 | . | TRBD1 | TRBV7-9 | TGTTCCAGCAGCCTGGACAGGGGTATCACAGATACGCAGTATTTT | CSSSLDRGITDTQYF
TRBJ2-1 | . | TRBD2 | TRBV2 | TGTGCCAGCAGTGAAAGACTAGCGGGGTTAGGCGGCTATGAGCAGTTCTTC | CASSERLAGLGGYEQFF
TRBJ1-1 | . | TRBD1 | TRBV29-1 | TGCAGCGTGGGACAGGGGGCCAGCACTGAAGCTTTCTTT | CSVGQGASTEAFF
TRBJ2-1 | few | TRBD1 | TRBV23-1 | TGCGCCAGCAGGTCCGGGACAGGGAAGAGGAATGAGCAGTTCTTC | CASRSGTGKRNEQFF
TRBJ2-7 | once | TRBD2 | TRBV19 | TGTGCCAGTAGGACTAGCGGGGGGGCGCCCGAGCAGTACTTC | CASRTSGGAPEQYF
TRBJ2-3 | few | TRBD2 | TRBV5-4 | TGTGCCAGCAGCTTGGCTCTAGCGGGAGGACGCACAGATACGCAGTATTTT | CASSLALAGGRTDTQYF
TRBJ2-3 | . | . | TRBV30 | TGTGCCTGGCTAAAGTCCGATACGCAGTATTTT | CAWLKSDTQYF
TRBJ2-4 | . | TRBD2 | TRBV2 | TGTGCCAGCAGCCCTAGCGGGAGGGGCAAAAACATTCAGTACTTC | CASSPSGRGKNIQYF
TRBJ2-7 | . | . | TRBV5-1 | TGCGCCAGCAGCTCCCCCAACTACGAGCAGTACTTC | CASSSPNYEQYF
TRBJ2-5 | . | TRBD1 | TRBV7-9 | TGTGCCAGCACCCACAGGGGTCTGAGTTCAGAGACCCAGTACTTC | CASTHRGLSSETQYF
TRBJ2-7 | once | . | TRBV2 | TGTGCCAGCAAACCTATAACAGGTGCCTACGAGCAGTACTTC | CASKPITGAYEQYF
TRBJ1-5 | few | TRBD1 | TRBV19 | TGTGCCAGCGGACAGGGAGGGGGTTTGAGCAATCAGCCCCAGCATTTT | CASGQGGGLSNQPQHF